This T cell receptor beta chain is drawn from a study of T cell repertoires in cytomegalovirus infection. The study's findings and limits: Carriers of CMV plus the relevant HLA were identified by cumulative public TCR beta family frequency.

The germline CDR1 and CDR2 sequences are LNHDA and SQIVND (reference sequence). Trimming at V came to 9 bases and at J to 6 bases, leaving 12 bases not matched to a gene. This CDR3 is 14 amino acids long. Using its own MiXCR run on the reads, TCRdb lists one record per CDR3 protein. Here the sample spans fewer than 700,000 distinct CDR3 sequences, about 24% being singletons. This clonotype was observed a few times. The antigen remains unidentified. The receptor comes from a human donor in good health (CMV status not recorded). Some clones in this sample may be carry-over from other donors' samples. The rearrangement links TRBV19 to TRBJ2-3; 7 bases line up with TRBD2. Sequencing was carried out using CD8+ T cells from PBMCs. The CDR3 sequence: CASLRGVWRDTQYF. CDR3 bases: TGTGCCAGCCTACGGGGGGTTTGGAGGGATACGCAGTATTTT.